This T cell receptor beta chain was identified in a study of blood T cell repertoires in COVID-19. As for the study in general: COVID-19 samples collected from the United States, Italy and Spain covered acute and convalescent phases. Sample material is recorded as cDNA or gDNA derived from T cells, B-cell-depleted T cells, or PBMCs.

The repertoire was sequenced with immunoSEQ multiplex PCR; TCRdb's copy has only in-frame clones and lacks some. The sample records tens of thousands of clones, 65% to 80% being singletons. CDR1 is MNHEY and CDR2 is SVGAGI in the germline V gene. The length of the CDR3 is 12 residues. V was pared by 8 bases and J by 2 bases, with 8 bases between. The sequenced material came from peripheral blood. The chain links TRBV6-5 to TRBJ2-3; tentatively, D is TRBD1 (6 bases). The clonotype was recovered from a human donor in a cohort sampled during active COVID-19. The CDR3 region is CASGQYTDTQYF. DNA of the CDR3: TGTGCCAGCGGACAGTACACAGATACGCAGTATTTT.